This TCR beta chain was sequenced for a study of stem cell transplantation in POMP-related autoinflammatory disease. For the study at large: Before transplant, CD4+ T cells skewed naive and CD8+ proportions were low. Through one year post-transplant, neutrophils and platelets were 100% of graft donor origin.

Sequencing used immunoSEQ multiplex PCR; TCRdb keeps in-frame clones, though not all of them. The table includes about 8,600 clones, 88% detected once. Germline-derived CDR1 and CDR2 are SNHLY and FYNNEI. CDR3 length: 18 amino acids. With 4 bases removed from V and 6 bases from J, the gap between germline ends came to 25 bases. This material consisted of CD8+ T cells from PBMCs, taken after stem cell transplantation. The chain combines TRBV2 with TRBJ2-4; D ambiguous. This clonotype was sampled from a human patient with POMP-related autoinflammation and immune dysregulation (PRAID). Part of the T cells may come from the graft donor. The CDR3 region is CASSVVAGVGPIGNIQYF. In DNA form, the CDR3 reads TGTGCCAGCAGTGTTGTAGCAGGAGTTGGTCCCATCGGAAACATTCAGTACTTC.